This T cell receptor (beta chain) was obtained from a study of CD8 T cells in Susac syndrome. Germline-derived CDR1 and CDR2 are KGHDR and SFDVKD. The length of the CDR3 is 17 residues. V was shortened by 4 bases and J by 8 bases, with 23 bases between the two germline ends. CD8+ and CD4+ T cells from blood underwent TCR beta sequencing, which was carried out in a high-throughput format. Negative isolation was used for CD8+ and CD4+ T cells, and FACS enrichment was applied to TEMRA cells. Study-level points and caveats: By the study's own acknowledgment, its TCR sequencing and HLA analysis included relatively few individuals.

This clonotype was recorded once. What it recognizes is unknown. Random hexamers served to reverse transcribe about 0.45 to 1 ug RNA. TCRdb called the immunoSEQ multiplex PCR reads again in MiXCR, with one record for every CDR3 protein. The data hold more than 55,000 distinct CDR3 sequences, with nearly 96% observed a single time. The chain is built from TRBV24-1 and TRBJ2-1; D is perhaps TRBD1 or TRBD2 (6 bases each). Sequencing was performed on CD4+ T cells from PBMCs. The sequence was obtained from a human donor with multiple sclerosis. The chain's CDR3 is CATSDPLGARGAHEQFF. The CDR3 DNA reads as TGTGCCACCAGTGACCCACTGGGGGCAAGGGGGGCCCATGAGCAGTTCTTC.